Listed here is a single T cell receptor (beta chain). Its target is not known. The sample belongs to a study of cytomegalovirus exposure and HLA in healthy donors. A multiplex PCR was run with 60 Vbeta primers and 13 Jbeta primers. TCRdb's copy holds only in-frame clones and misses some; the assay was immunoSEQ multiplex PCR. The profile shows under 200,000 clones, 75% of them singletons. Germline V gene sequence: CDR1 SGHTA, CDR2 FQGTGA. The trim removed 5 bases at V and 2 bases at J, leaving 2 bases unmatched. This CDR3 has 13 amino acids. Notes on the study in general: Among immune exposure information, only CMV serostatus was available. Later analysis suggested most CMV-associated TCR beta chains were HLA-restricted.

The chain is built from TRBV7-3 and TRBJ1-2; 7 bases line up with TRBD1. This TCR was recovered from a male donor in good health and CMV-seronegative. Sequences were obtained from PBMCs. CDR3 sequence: CASSPTGNYGYTF. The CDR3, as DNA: TGTGCCAGCAGCCCGACAGGGAACTATGGCTACACCTTC.